The rows below give T cell receptor beta chains drawn from one sample of a study of OX40 agonist ivuxolimab in advanced cancers. The protocol was immunoSEQ multiplex PCR, while the TCRdb copy is restricted to in-frame clones and leaves out a portion. The table has roughly 67,000 clones, roughly nine tenths seen once; the top ten hold roughly a tenth. Sequencing used CD4+ or CD8+ T cells sorted from blood, obtained in a trial of the OX40 agonist ivuxolimab. The receptor source for this set is an adult with an advanced solid tumor such as melanoma, head and neck, liver or kidney cancer. CDR3s include the opening cysteine and the closing phenylalanine or tryptophan. The order of the fields is clone size, V gene, J gene, D gene, CDR3 protein, CDR3 DNA. A D gene is named only where the DNA matches it firmly. The listing skips clone size in some rows; elsewhere it reads once, few, many or a size class.

clone_size: -
v_call: TRBV4-1
j_call: TRBJ2-2
d_call: -
cdr3_aa: CASSQAGTSTGELFF
cdr3_nt: TGCGCCAGCAGCCAAGCAGGGACGTCAACCGGGGAGCTGTTTTTT

clone_size: -
v_call: TRBV5-4
j_call: TRBJ1-1
d_call: -
cdr3_aa: CASSLQGSGTEAFF
cdr3_nt: TGTGCCAGCAGCTTACAGGGTTCGGGCACTGAAGCTTTCTTT

clone_size: -
v_call: TRBV4-1
j_call: TRBJ1-5
d_call: TRBD1
cdr3_aa: CASSQAEGALQPQHF
cdr3_nt: TGCGCCAGCAGCCAAGCCGAGGGGGCGCTTCAGCCCCAGCATTTT

clone_size: -
v_call: TRBV7-3
j_call: TRBJ2-3
d_call: TRBD2
cdr3_aa: CASSLTWGGSTDTQYF
cdr3_nt: TGTGCCAGCAGCTTAACATGGGGGGGTAGCACAGATACGCAGTATTTT

clone_size: -
v_call: TRBV27
j_call: TRBJ1-6
d_call: -
cdr3_aa: CASSLSTVSSYNSPLHF
cdr3_nt: TGTGCCAGCAGTTTATCTACCGTGAGCTCCTATAATTCACCCCTCCACTTT

clone_size: -
v_call: TRBV7-8
j_call: TRBJ2-1
d_call: -
cdr3_aa: CATLSGAGPRSYNEQFF
cdr3_nt: TGTGCGACCTTATCAGGGGCAGGGCCCCGCTCCTACAATGAGCAGTTCTTC

clone_size: -
v_call: TRBV27
j_call: TRBJ2-7
d_call: -
cdr3_aa: CASSTGTRGSYEQYF
cdr3_nt: TGTGCCAGCAGTACAGGGACAAGGGGGTCCTACGAGCAGTACTTC

clone_size: -
v_call: TRBV13
j_call: TRBJ1-5
d_call: TRBD1
cdr3_aa: CASSFGTGNQPQHF
cdr3_nt: TGTGCCAGCAGCTTCGGGACAGGGAATCAGCCCCAGCATTTT

clone_size: -
v_call: TRBV9
j_call: TRBJ2-7
d_call: -
cdr3_aa: CASSVDPGLNSYEQYF
cdr3_nt: TGTGCCAGCAGCGTAGATCCAGGATTAAACTCCTACGAGCAGTACTTC

clone_size: -
v_call: TRBV6-5
j_call: TRBJ1-3
d_call: -
cdr3_aa: CASSYPERSGNTIYF
cdr3_nt: TGTGCCAGCAGTTACCCAGAGAGGTCTGGAAACACCATATATTTT

clone_size: -
v_call: TRBV25-1
j_call: TRBJ1-3
d_call: -
cdr3_aa: CASSEKGVLPGNTIYF
cdr3_nt: TGTGCCAGCAGTGAAAAAGGGGTTCTCCCTGGAAACACCATATATTTT

clone_size: few
v_call: TRBV7-2
j_call: TRBJ1-6
d_call: -
cdr3_aa: CASSLSLQGWDNSPLHF
cdr3_nt: TGTGCCAGCAGCTTATCGTTGCAGGGCTGGGATAATTCACCCCTCCACTTT

clone_size: -
v_call: TRBV5-6
j_call: TRBJ2-7
d_call: -
cdr3_aa: CASSPAGGGWPYEQYF
cdr3_nt: TGTGCCAGCAGCCCAGCGGGCGGGGGCTGGCCCTACGAGCAGTACTTC

clone_size: -
v_call: TRBV13
j_call: TRBJ2-7
d_call: TRBD1
cdr3_aa: CASSFGQGGSYEQYF
cdr3_nt: TGTGCCAGCAGCTTCGGACAGGGGGGATCCTACGAGCAGTACTTC

clone_size: -
v_call: TRBV7-9
j_call: TRBJ2-7
d_call: -
cdr3_aa: CASSLSHSYEQYF
cdr3_nt: TGTGCCAGCAGCTTATCACATTCCTACGAGCAGTACTTC

clone_size: -
v_call: TRBV5-4
j_call: TRBJ2-1
d_call: -
cdr3_aa: CASRFDHSYNEQFF
cdr3_nt: TGTGCCAGCAGATTCGACCACTCCTACAATGAGCAGTTCTTC

clone_size: -
v_call: TRBV10-1
j_call: TRBJ2-5
d_call: TRBD1
cdr3_aa: CASSPSGQGAEETQYF
cdr3_nt: TGCGCCAGCAGCCCTAGCGGACAGGGGGCGGAGGAGACCCAGTACTTC

clone_size: -
v_call: TRBV27
j_call: TRBJ1-3
d_call: -
cdr3_aa: CASSTPDRLGSGNTIYF
cdr3_nt: TGTGCCAGCAGTACCCCCGACCGATTAGGCTCTGGAAACACCATATATTTT

clone_size: few
v_call: TRBV6-4
j_call: TRBJ2-3
d_call: TRBD2
cdr3_aa: CASSPVSSGGGTDTQYF
cdr3_nt: TGTGCCAGCAGTCCCGTAAGCAGCGGGGGAGGCACAGATACGCAGTATTTT

clone_size: -
v_call: TRBV9
j_call: TRBJ2-7
d_call: TRBD1
cdr3_aa: CASSGTGWAEQYF
cdr3_nt: TGTGCCAGCAGCGGGACAGGGTGGGCCGAGCAGTACTTC

clone_size: -
v_call: TRBV27
j_call: TRBJ2-1
d_call: TRBD2
cdr3_aa: CASSLSLAGSHEQFF
cdr3_nt: TGTGCCAGCAGTTTGAGCCTAGCGGGGTCCCATGAGCAGTTCTTC

clone_size: -
v_call: TRBV9
j_call: TRBJ2-6
d_call: -
cdr3_aa: CASSVAMGTDSGANVLTF
cdr3_nt: TGTGCCAGCAGCGTAGCGATGGGTACCGACTCTGGGGCCAACGTCCTGACTTTC

clone_size: -
v_call: TRBV7-9
j_call: TRBJ2-7
d_call: -
cdr3_aa: CASSLGSEGSYEQYF
cdr3_nt: TGTGCCAGCAGCTTAGGTTCGGAGGGGTCCTACGAGCAGTACTTC

clone_size: -
v_call: TRBV27
j_call: TRBJ2-1
d_call: TRBD2
cdr3_aa: CASSFAAGELSNEQFF
cdr3_nt: TGTGCCAGCAGTTTCGCAGCGGGGGAGCTGTCCAATGAGCAGTTCTTC

clone_size: -
v_call: TRBV11-2
j_call: TRBJ1-4
d_call: -
cdr3_aa: CASTRGVGRDEKLFF
cdr3_nt: TGTGCCAGCACCCGGGGGGTAGGGAGGGACGAAAAACTGTTTTTT

clone_size: -
v_call: TRBV2
j_call: TRBJ2-6
d_call: -
cdr3_aa: CASSAAYPIQSRANVLTF
cdr3_nt: TGTGCCAGCAGTGCGGCCTATCCGATACAAAGTCGGGCCAACGTCCTGACTTTC

clone_size: -
v_call: TRBV4-1
j_call: TRBJ2-7
d_call: TRBD2
cdr3_aa: CASSHLLAGVTYEQYF
cdr3_nt: TGCGCCAGCAGCCATCTACTAGCGGGGGTAACCTACGAGCAGTACTTC

clone_size: -
v_call: TRBV13
j_call: TRBJ1-1
d_call: TRBD1
cdr3_aa: CASSFGTANTEAFF
cdr3_nt: TGTGCCAGCAGCTTTGGGACAGCGAACACTGAAGCTTTCTTT

clone_size: -
v_call: TRBV13
j_call: TRBJ2-7
d_call: TRBD2
cdr3_aa: CASSGLAGRNEQYF
cdr3_nt: TGTGCCAGCAGTGGCCTAGCGGGGAGGAACGAGCAGTACTTC

clone_size: -
v_call: TRBV2
j_call: TRBJ2-3
d_call: TRBD2
cdr3_aa: CASRASGGTDTQYF
cdr3_nt: TGTGCCAGCAGAGCTAGCGGAGGCACAGATACGCAGTATTTT

clone_size: -
v_call: TRBV19
j_call: TRBJ1-3
d_call: -
cdr3_aa: CASTPRGDTSPNTIYF
cdr3_nt: TGTGCCAGTACTCCGAGGGGGGACACCTCTCCAAACACCATATATTTT

clone_size: -
v_call: TRBV7-9
j_call: TRBJ2-1
d_call: -
cdr3_aa: CASSDPPRWEYNEQFF
cdr3_nt: TGTGCCAGCAGTGATCCGCCCCGGTGGGAGTACAATGAGCAGTTCTTC

clone_size: once
v_call: TRBV4-1
j_call: TRBJ1-1
d_call: -
cdr3_aa: CASSQFVGGGTEAFF
cdr3_nt: TGCGCCAGCAGCCAATTCGTCGGGGGCGGGACTGAAGCTTTCTTT

clone_size: -
v_call: TRBV7-8
j_call: TRBJ2-1
d_call: TRBD2
cdr3_aa: CASSLSVLAGIYNEQFF
cdr3_nt: TGTGCCAGCAGCTTATCGGTGCTAGCGGGGATATACAATGAGCAGTTCTTC

clone_size: -
v_call: TRBV5-6
j_call: TRBJ1-3
d_call: -
cdr3_aa: CASSLAVGGGNTIYF
cdr3_nt: TGTGCCAGCAGCTTGGCGGTCGGGGGTGGAAACACCATATATTTT

clone_size: -
v_call: TRBV7-9
j_call: TRBJ2-2
d_call: TRBD2
cdr3_aa: CASSSTILAGSETGELFF
cdr3_nt: TGTGCCAGCAGCTCTACTATACTAGCGGGGTCCGAGACCGGGGAGCTGTTTTTT

clone_size: -
v_call: TRBV7-8
j_call: TRBJ1-2
d_call: -
cdr3_aa: CASSLHPSPDYGYTF
cdr3_nt: TGTGCCAGCAGCTTACACCCTTCCCCCGACTATGGCTACACCTTC

clone_size: -
v_call: TRBV6-5
j_call: TRBJ2-7
d_call: -
cdr3_aa: CASRKSGGRYEQYF
cdr3_nt: TGTGCCAGCAGGAAGTCAGGAGGTAGGTACGAGCAGTACTTC

clone_size: -
v_call: TRBV13
j_call: TRBJ2-7
d_call: -
cdr3_aa: CASSSSGLAYEQYF
cdr3_nt: TGTGCCAGCAGCTCCTCGGGACTCGCCTACGAGCAGTACTTC

clone_size: once
v_call: TRBV7-6
j_call: TRBJ1-4
d_call: TRBD1
cdr3_aa: CASSQGQGDEKLFF
cdr3_nt: TGTGCCAGCAGCCAGGGACAGGGAGATGAAAAACTGTTTTTT

clone_size: -
v_call: TRBV29-1
j_call: TRBJ2-1
d_call: -
cdr3_aa: CSVENPPGTKVYNEQFF
cdr3_nt: TGCAGCGTTGAGAACCCGCCCGGGACAAAAGTCTACAATGAGCAGTTCTTC

clone_size: once
v_call: TRBV5-6
j_call: TRBJ2-7
d_call: -
cdr3_aa: CASSLVQGFYEQYF
cdr3_nt: TGTGCCAGCAGCTTGGTACAGGGCTTTTACGAGCAGTACTTC

clone_size: -
v_call: TRBV9
j_call: TRBJ1-2
d_call: -
cdr3_aa: CASSVAIANGYTF
cdr3_nt: TGTGCCAGCAGCGTAGCGATCGCGAATGGCTACACCTTC

clone_size: -
v_call: TRBV7-9
j_call: TRBJ1-2
d_call: -
cdr3_aa: CASSSPPRASLFYGYTF
cdr3_nt: TGTGCCAGCAGCTCCCCCCCCCGGGCGAGCCTTTTCTATGGCTACACCTTC

clone_size: -
v_call: TRBV4-2
j_call: TRBJ1-6
d_call: TRBD1
cdr3_aa: CASSQIFGTGNSPLHF
cdr3_nt: TGTGCCAGCAGCCAAATATTTGGGACAGGGAATTCACCCCTCCACTTT

clone_size: -
v_call: TRBV9
j_call: TRBJ2-7
d_call: TRBD2
cdr3_aa: CASSAPSGGQHEQYF
cdr3_nt: TGTGCCAGCAGCGCCCCTAGCGGGGGGCAACACGAGCAGTACTTC

clone_size: -
v_call: TRBV4-1
j_call: TRBJ2-7
d_call: -
cdr3_aa: CASSQDSTYEQYF
cdr3_nt: TGCGCCAGCAGCCAAGACAGTACCTACGAGCAGTACTTC

clone_size: -
v_call: TRBV9
j_call: TRBJ1-2
d_call: TRBD1
cdr3_aa: CASTWGTGVDGYTF
cdr3_nt: TGTGCCAGCACCTGGGGGACAGGGGTCGACGGCTACACCTTC